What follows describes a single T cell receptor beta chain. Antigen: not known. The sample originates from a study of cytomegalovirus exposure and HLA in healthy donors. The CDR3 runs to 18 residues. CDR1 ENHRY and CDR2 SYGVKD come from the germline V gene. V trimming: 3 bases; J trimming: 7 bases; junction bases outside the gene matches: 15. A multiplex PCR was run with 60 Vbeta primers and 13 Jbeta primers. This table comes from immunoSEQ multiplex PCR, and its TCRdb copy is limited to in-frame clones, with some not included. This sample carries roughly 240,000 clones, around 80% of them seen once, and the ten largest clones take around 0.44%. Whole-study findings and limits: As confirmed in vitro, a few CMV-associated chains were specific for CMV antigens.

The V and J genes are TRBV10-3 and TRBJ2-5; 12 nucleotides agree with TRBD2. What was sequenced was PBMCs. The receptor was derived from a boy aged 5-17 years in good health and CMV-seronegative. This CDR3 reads CAISDNSAASGGALTQYF. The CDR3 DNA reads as TGTGCCATCAGTGATAATTCGGCGGCTAGCGGGGGGGCCCTGACCCAGTACTTC.